This T cell receptor (beta chain) originates from a study of T cells in Graves' hyperthyroidism and ophthalmopathy. Study-level findings and limits: In the blood, most expanded thyroid clonotypes above 0.001 appeared as well. In simple terms, a model built on 13 V-J features told ophthalmopathy apart from stable hyperthyroidism.

Researchers amplified the TCR beta CDR3 regions from RNA transcripts. The HTBI set primed first-round TCR CDR3 RT-PCR. In TCRdb, the multiplex PCR reads were re-called with MiXCR into one record per CDR3 protein. The repertoire holds 500,000 to 550,000 distinct CDR3 sequences, with around 20% as singletons. The CDR3 runs to 18 residues. The V and J ends lost 4 bases and 1 base respectively, with 22 bases between them. The germline V gene has CDR1 LGHNA and CDR2 YNFKEQ. Newly diagnosed hyperthyroidism patients aged 18 to 65 years had disease lasting under 2 months. Remarks on this clonotype: No antigen is known for it.

V usage is TRBV4-2 and J usage is TRBJ1-1; possibly TRBD1 for D (5 bases). Input material: blood. This TCR was sampled from a man younger than 35 with Graves' hyperthyroidism. The CDR3 loop is CASSLSPRMGTGNTEAFF. Here the CDR3 DNA reads TGTGCCAGCAGCCTTTCCCCCAGGATGGGGACGGGGAACACTGAAGCTTTCTTT.